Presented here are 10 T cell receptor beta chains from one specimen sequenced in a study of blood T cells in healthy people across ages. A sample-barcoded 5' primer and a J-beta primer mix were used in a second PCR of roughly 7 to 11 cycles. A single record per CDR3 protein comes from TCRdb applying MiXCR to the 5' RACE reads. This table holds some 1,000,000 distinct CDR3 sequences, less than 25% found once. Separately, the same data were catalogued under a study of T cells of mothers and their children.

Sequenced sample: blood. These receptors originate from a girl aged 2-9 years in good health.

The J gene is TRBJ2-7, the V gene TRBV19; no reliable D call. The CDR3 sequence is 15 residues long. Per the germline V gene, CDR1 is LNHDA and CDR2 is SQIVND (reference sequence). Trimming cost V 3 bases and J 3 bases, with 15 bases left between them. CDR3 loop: CASSIAFGRDYEQYF. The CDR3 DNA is TGTGCCAGTAGTATTGCTTTCGGGCGCGACTACGAGCAGTACTTC.

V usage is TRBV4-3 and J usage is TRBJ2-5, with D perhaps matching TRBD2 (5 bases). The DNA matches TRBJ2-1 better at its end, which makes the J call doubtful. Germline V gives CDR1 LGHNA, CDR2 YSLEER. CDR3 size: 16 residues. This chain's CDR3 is CASSQTRTFYYNEQFF. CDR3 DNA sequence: TGCGCCAGCAGCCAAACAAGGACTTTTTACTACAATGAGCAGTTCTTC.

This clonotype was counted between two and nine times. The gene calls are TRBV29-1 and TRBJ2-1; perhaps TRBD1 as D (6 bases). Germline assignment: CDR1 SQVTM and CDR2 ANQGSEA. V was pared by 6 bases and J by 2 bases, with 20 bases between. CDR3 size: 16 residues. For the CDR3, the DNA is TGCAGCGTCCCCAGGGATGGGACAAGTGCCTACAATGAGCAGTTCTTC. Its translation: CSVPRDGTSAYNEQFF.

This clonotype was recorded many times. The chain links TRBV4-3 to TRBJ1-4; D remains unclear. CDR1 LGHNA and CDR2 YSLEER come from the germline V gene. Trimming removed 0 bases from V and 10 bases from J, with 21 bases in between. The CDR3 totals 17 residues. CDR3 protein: CASSQEMIGRYNGKLFF. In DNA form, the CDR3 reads TGCGCCAGCAGCCAAGAAATGATAGGTCGTTATAACGGAAAACTGTTTTTT.

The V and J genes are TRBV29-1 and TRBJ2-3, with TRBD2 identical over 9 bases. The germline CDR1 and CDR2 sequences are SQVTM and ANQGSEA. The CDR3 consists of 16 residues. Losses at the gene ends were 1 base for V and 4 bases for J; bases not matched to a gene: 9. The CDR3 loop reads CSVEGVAGEGADTQYF. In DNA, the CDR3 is TGCAGCGTTGAAGGGGTAGCGGGAGAGGGGGCAGATACGCAGTATTTT.

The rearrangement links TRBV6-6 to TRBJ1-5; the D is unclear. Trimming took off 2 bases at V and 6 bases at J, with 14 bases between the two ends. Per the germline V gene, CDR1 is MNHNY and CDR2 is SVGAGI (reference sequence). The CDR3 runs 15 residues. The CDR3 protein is CASSYESWLGQPQHF. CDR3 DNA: TGTGCCAGCAGTTACGAGTCCTGGCTTGGTCAGCCCCAGCATTTT.

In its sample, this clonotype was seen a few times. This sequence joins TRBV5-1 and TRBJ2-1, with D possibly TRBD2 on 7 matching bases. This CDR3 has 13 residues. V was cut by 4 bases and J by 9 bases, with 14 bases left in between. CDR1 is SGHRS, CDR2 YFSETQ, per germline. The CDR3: CASSLGGQGEQFF. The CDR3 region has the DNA TGCGCCAGCAGCCTGGGGGGGCAGGGTGAGCAGTTCTTC.

The CDR3: CASSLNIQYF. The CDR3 DNA is TGTGCCAGCAGTTTGAACATTCAGTACTTC. The V call is TRBV6-2 or TRBV6-3, the J call TRBJ2-4, with no clear D. This CDR3 comprises 10 residues. Germline V gene data show CDR1 as MNHEY and CDR2 as SVGEGT. The ends were cut back, 4 bases at V and 7 bases at J, with 2 bases in the middle.

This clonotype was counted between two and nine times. The DNA for the CDR3 is TGTGCCAGCACCCGGGCAGGCCCCAACGAGCAGTACTTC. Its protein is CASTRAGPNEQYF. V is TRBV2 and J is TRBJ2-7; D gene uncertain. The CDR3 contains 13 residues. Trimming stripped 7 bases from V and 5 bases from J, with 15 bases between. Germline V gives CDR1 SNHLY, CDR2 FYNNEI.

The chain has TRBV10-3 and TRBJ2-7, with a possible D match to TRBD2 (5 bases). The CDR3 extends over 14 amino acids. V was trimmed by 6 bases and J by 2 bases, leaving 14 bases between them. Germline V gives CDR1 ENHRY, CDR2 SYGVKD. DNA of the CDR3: TGTGCCATCAGGGACGTAAGCGGCACCTACGAGCAGTACTTC. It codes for CAIRDVSGTYEQYF.